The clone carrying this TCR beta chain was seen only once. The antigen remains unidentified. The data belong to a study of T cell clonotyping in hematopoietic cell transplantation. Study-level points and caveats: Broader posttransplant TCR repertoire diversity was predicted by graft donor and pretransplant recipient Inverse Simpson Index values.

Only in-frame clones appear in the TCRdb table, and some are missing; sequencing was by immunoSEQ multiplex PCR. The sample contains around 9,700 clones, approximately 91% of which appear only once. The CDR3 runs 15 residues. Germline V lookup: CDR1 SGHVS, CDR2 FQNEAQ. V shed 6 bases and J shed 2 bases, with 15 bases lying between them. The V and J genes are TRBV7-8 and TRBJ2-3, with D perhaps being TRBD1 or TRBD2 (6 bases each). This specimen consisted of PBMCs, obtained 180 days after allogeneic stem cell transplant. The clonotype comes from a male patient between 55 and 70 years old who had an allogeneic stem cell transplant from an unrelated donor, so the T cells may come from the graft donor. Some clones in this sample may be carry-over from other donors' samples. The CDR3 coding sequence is TGTGCCAGCAGGGCCCCGGGGGCCTCCACAGATACGCAGTATTTT. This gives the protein CASRAPGASTDTQYF.